This T cell receptor (beta chain) was identified in a study of CD8 T cells in Susac syndrome. RNA in amounts of roughly 0.5 to 1 ug was reverse transcribed with random hexamers. The amplification used immunoSEQ multiplex PCR on TCR beta CDR3; it spanned 54 Vbeta and 13 Jbeta. TCRdb re-called the immunoSEQ multiplex PCR reads through MiXCR, storing one row per CDR3 protein. There are under 200,000 distinct CDR3 sequences in the sample; 90% to 95% occur only once, and roughly 0.14% lies in the top ten. Study conclusions and caveats: An acknowledgment was made by the study that its TCR sequencing and HLA analysis involved relatively few individuals.

CDR1 and CDR2 (germline): SQVTM, ANQGSEA. The CDR3 totals 12 residues. V lost 2 bases to trimming and J lost 6 bases, with 10 bases between them. Regarding this clonotype: Its antigen is currently unknown.

Sequencing of TCR beta, carried out with a high-throughput approach, was applied to CD8+ and CD4+ T cells from the blood. This clonotype was obtained from a human donor in good health. The J gene is TRBJ1-1, the V gene TRBV29-1; D not resolved. Sequencing was carried out using CD4+ T cells from PBMCs. This CDR3 is CSVESGSAEAFF. The CDR3 DNA sequence: TGCAGCGTTGAAAGTGGGTCCGCTGAAGCTTTCTTT. Variable domain in full (rest from reference TRBV29-1 and TRBJ1-1): SAVISQKPSRDICQRGTSLTIQCQVDSQVTMMFWYRQQPGQSLTLIATANQGSEATYESGFVIDKFPISRPNLTFSTLTVSNMSPEDSSIYLCSVESGSAEAFFGQGTRLTVV.